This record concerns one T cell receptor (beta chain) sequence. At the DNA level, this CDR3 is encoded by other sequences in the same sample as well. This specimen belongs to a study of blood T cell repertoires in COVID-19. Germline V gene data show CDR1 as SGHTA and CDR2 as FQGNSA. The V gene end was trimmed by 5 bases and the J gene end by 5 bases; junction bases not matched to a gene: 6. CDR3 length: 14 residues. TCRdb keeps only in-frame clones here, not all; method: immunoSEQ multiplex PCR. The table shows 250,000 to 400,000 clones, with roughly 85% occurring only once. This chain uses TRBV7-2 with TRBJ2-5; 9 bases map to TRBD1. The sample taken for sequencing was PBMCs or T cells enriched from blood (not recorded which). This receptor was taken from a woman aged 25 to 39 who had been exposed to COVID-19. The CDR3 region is CASSPGQGRETQYF. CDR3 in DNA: TGTGCCAGCAGCCCGGGACAGGGAAGGGAGACCCAGTACTTC.